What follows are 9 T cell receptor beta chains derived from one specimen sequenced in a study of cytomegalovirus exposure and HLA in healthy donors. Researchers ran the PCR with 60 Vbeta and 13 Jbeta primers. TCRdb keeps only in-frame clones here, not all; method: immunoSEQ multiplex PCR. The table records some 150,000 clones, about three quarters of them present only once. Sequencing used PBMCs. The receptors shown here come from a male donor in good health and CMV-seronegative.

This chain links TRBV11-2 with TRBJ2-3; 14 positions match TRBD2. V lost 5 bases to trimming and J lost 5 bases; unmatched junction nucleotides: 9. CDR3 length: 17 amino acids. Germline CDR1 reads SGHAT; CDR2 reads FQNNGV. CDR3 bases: TGTGCCAGCAGCCATGGACTAGCGGGAGGTGCAAAAGATACGCAGTATTTT. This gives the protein CASSHGLAGGAKDTQYF.

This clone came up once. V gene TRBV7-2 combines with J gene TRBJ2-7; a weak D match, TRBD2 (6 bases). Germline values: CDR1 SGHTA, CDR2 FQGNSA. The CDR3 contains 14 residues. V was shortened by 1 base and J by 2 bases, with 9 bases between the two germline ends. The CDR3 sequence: CASSLVPSAYEQYF. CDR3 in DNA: TGTGCCAGCAGCTTAGTTCCTAGCGCCTACGAGCAGTACTTC. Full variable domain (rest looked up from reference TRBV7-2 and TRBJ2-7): GAGVSQSPSNKVTEKGKDVELRCDPISGHTALYWYRQSLGQGLEFLIYFQGNSAPDKSGLPSDRFSAERTGGSVSTLTIQRTQQEDSAVYLCASSLVPSAYEQYFGPGTRLTVT.

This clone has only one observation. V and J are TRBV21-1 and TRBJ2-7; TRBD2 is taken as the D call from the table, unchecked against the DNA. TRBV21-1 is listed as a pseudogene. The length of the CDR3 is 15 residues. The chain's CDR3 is CASSNERARSYEQYF. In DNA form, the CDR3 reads TGTGCCAGCAGCAATGAGCGGGCCCGATCCTACGAGCAGTACTTC.

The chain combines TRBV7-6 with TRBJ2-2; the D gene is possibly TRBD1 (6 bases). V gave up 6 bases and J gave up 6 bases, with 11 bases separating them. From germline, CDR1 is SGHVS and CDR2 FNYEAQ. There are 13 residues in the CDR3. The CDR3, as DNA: TGTGCCAGCAGGTCCACAGGGTCCGGGGAGCTGTTTTTT. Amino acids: CASRSTGSGELFF.

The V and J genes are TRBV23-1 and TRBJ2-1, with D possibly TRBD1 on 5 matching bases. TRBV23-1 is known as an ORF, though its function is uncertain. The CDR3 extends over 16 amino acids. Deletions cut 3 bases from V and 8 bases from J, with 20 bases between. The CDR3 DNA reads TGCGCCAGCAGTCACCGAAGGGGCGGAGTGGTCGATGAGCAGTTCTTC. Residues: CASSHRRGGVVDEQFF.

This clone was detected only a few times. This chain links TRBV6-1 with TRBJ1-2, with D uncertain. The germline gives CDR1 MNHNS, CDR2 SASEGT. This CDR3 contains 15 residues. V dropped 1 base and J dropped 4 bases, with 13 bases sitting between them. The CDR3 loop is CASSEGSIESYGYTF. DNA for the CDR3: TGTGCCAGCAGTGAAGGGTCCATTGAGTCCTATGGCTACACCTTC.

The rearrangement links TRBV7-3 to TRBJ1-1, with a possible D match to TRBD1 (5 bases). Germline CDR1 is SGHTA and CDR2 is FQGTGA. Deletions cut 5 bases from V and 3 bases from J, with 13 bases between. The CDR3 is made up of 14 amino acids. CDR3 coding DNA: TGTGCCAGCAGCAAGACAGCGACGGACACTGAAGCTTTCTTT. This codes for CASSKTATDTEAFF.

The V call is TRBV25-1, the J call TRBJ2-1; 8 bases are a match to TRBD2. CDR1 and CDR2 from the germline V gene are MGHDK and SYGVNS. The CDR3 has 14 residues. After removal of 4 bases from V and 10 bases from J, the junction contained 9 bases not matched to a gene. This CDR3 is CASSVAGGLVEQFF. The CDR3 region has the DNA TGTGCCAGCAGTGTTGCGGGGGGCCTGGTAGAGCAGTTCTTC.

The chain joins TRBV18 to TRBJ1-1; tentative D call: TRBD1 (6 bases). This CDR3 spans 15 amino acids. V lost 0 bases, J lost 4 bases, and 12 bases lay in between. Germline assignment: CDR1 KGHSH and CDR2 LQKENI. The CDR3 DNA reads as TGTGCCAGCTCACCACCGGGACAAGGGGGCACTGAAGCTTTCTTT. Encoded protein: CASSPPGQGGTEAFF. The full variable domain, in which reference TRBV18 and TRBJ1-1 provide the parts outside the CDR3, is NAGVMQNPRHLVRRRGQEARLRCSPMKGHSHVYWYRQLPEEGLKFMVYLQKENIIDESGMPKERFSAEFPKEGPSILRIQQVVRGDSAAYFCASSPPGQGGTEAFFGQGTRLTVV.